The 30 T cell receptor beta chains given below trace back to one sample, sequenced in a study of Ad26.COV2.S vaccination and SARS-CoV-2 variants. This sample's treatment: some 19 received Ad26.COV2.S at low or high dose, single or two shots; about 5 received placebo; per-sample allocation not given. Material that was analyzed had been drawn on day 63 after the first vaccine or placebo injection. The method was immunoSEQ multiplex PCR; TCRdb's version includes in-frame clones alone and lacks a portion of them. This sample carries about 350,000 clones, about 89% of them seen once, and the ten largest clones take roughly 5%. The source material was peripheral blood, sampled in a trial of Ad26.COV2.S vaccine versus placebo. The receptors were sampled from a person between 18 and 59 years old who received the Ad26.COV2.S COVID-19 vaccine or a placebo.

This chain links TRBV2 with TRBJ2-7, with 7 bases matching TRBD1. CDR1 and CDR2 from the germline V gene are SNHLY and FYNNEI. V lost 3 bases, J lost 4 bases, and 6 bases stayed unmatched. This CDR3 is built from 14 residues. Here the CDR3 reads CASSDPGGAYEQYF. The DNA of the CDR3 is TGTGCCAGCAGTGATCCAGGGGGAGCGTACGAGCAGTACTTC.

The chain links TRBV28 to TRBJ1-5, with 8 bases fitting TRBD1. Germline CDR1 is MDHEN and CDR2 is SYDVKM. This CDR3 has 15 amino acids. Losses at the gene ends were 3 bases for V and 9 bases for J; bases not matched to a gene: 10. The DNA of the CDR3 is TGTGCCAGCAGTTTTCCGGGACAGGTTGTCAGGCCCCAGCATTTT. This encodes CASSFPGQVVRPQHF. Full variable domain (outside the CDR3, taken from reference TRBV28 and TRBJ1-5): DVKVTQSSRYLVKRTGEKVFLECVQDMDHENMFWYRQDPGLGLRLIYFSYDVKMKEKGDIPEGYSVSREKKERFSLILESASTNQTSMYLCASSFPGQVVRPQHFGDGTRLSIL.

The chain carries TRBV2 and TRBJ2-1, with D perhaps TRBD2 (6 bases). Germline CDR1 and CDR2: SNHLY and FYNNEI. The CDR3 is 15 amino acids. The V and J ends lost 6 bases and 9 bases respectively, with 21 bases between them. CDR3 in DNA: TGTGCCAGCAGCCCGCTCCGGGAGTCGAGGGGTGAGCAGTTCTTC. Its translation is CASSPLRESRGEQFF.

This clone has just one count. The gene calls are TRBV25-1 and TRBJ1-1, with D perhaps matching TRBD1 (6 bases). This CDR3 has 13 amino acids. Germline V lookup: CDR1 MGHDK, CDR2 SYGVNS. Between the trimmed V and J ends, which lost 5 bases and 0 bases, there was a span of 7 bases. CDR3 region: CASSQGMNTEAFF. The CDR3 DNA reads TGTGCCAGCAGTCAGGGGATGAACACTGAAGCTTTCTTT.

This chain links TRBV5-5 with TRBJ2-6; D perhaps matches TRBD1 (6 bases). Germline CDR1 is SGHKS and CDR2 is YYEKEE (reference sequence). The CDR3 consists of 16 residues. V shed 7 bases and J shed 0 bases, with 14 bases lying between them. The chain's CDR3 is CASSLQGLSGANVLTF. For the CDR3, the DNA is TGTGCCAGCTCCTTACAGGGCCTCTCTGGGGCCAACGTCCTGACTTTC.

This clone was detected only once. CDR3 amino acids: CASSYPQRLNYGYTF. CDR3 nucleotide sequence: TGTGCCAGCAGTTACCCCCAGAGGTTAAACTATGGCTACACCTTC. V usage is TRBV28 and J usage is TRBJ1-2; D is ambiguous. The V gene's germline CDR1 is MDHEN and CDR2 SYDVKM. The CDR3 runs 15 residues. V lost 4 bases to trimming and J lost 2 bases, with 14 bases between them.

CDR3 nucleotides: TGTGCCATCAGAACCTCAGCCTCCTACGAGCAGTACTTC. Translation gives CAIRTSASYEQYF. J is TRBJ2-7 and V is TRBV10-3; D is uncertain. The germline gives CDR1 ENHRY, CDR2 SYGVKD. V dropped 6 bases and J dropped 0 bases, with 9 bases sitting between them. CDR3 size: 13 residues.

Details on this clone: Additional DNA sequences in this sample encode the identical CDR3. This chain connects TRBV5-1 to TRBJ2-3; TRBD2 is a possible D gene (5 bases). Trimming took 0 bases from V and 2 from J, leaving 7 bases between them. CDR3 length: 14 amino acids. Germline assignment: CDR1 SGHRS and CDR2 YFSETQ. CDR3 amino acids: CASSLERVTDTQYF. The DNA of the CDR3 is TGCGCCAGCAGCTTGGAGAGGGTCACAGATACGCAGTATTTT.

The chain combines TRBV19 with TRBJ1-4; 10 bases match TRBD1. Losses at the gene ends were 5 bases for V and 4 bases for J; bases not matched to a gene: 16. The germline CDR1 and CDR2 sequences are LNHDA and SQIVND (reference sequence). CDR3 size: 19 residues. The CDR3 reads CASSVLRRQGAQGNEKLFF. CDR3 DNA sequence: TGTGCCAGTAGTGTCCTTAGGAGACAGGGGGCGCAGGGTAATGAAAAACTGTTTTTT.

This chain connects TRBV4-1 to TRBJ2-1; D is perhaps TRBD1 (5 bases). V lost 1 base, J lost 5 bases, and 6 bases lay in between. The CDR3 extends over 13 amino acids. Germline V gene lookup returns CDR1 MGHRA and CDR2 YSYEKL. The CDR3 sequence is CASSQGQHNEQFF. In nucleotides, the CDR3 is TGCGCCAGCAGCCAAGGACAGCACAATGAGCAGTTCTTC.

J is TRBJ1-4 and V is TRBV3-1 (or the pseudogene TRBV3-2); unclear D gene. V was pared by 1 base and J by 8 bases, with 14 bases between. Germline V lookup: CDR1 LGHDT, CDR2 YNNKEL (reference sequence). This CDR3 is 15 amino acids long. CDR3 sequence reads: CASSQVDGRREKLFF. CDR3 sequence (DNA): TGTGCCAGCAGCCAAGTGGACGGACGCAGGGAAAAACTGTTTTTT.

A single count supports this clone. The rearrangement joins TRBV6-5 to TRBJ2-2; D remains unclear. Trimming left V 0 bases short and J 0 bases short, with 5 bases between. The CDR3 is made up of 15 amino acids. The germline V gene has CDR1 MNHEY and CDR2 SVGAGI. CDR3: CASSYSTSNTGELFF. In DNA form, the CDR3 reads TGTGCCAGCAGTTACTCGACCTCGAACACCGGGGAGCTGTTTTTT.

The rearrangement links TRBV5-1 to TRBJ1-5, with unresolved D. V dropped 0 bases and J dropped 0 bases, with 7 bases sitting between them. This CDR3 contains 15 residues. The germline gives CDR1 SGHRS, CDR2 YFSETQ. The CDR3 sequence is CASSLGDNSNQPQHF. The CDR3 DNA sequence: TGCGCCAGCAGCTTGGGTGACAATAGCAATCAGCCCCAGCATTTT.

The rearrangement uses TRBV30 and TRBJ1-4; D is possibly TRBD1 (6 bases). CDR1 is GTSNPN, CDR2 SVGIG, per germline (reference sequence). The CDR3 is made up of 15 amino acids. V was clipped by 0 bases and J by 6 bases, with 14 bases between them. CDR3 amino acids: CAWSVRPEGDEKLFF. The CDR3 bases are TGTGCCTGGAGTGTTCGGCCGGAGGGGGATGAAAAACTGTTTTTT.

The rearrangement joins TRBV5-4 to TRBJ1-2; the D gene is possibly TRBD1 (6 bases). This CDR3 is built from 14 residues. Trimming removed 4 bases from V and 4 bases from J, with 14 bases in between. CDR1 is SGHNT, CDR2 YYREEE, per germline (reference sequence). The CDR3 here is CASSAAGTPYGYTF. In DNA form, the CDR3 reads TGTGCCAGCAGCGCCGCCGGGACACCCTATGGCTACACCTTC.

The rearrangement uses TRBV6-5 and TRBJ2-1; 10 bases agree with TRBD2. This CDR3 has 15 residues. V lost 5 bases, J lost 4 bases, and 5 bases stayed unmatched. Germline V gene lookup returns CDR1 MNHEY and CDR2 SVGAGI. CDR3 DNA sequence: TGTGCCAGCAGTACTAGCGGGACGGCATACAATGAGCAGTTCTTC. It yields the protein CASSTSGTAYNEQFF.

V is TRBV9 and J is TRBJ1-2; a weak D match, TRBD1 (5 bases). Germline V gives CDR1 SGDLS, CDR2 YYNGEE. The CDR3 is 12 amino acids. The V gene lost 5 bases and the J gene lost 8 bases, with 13 bases spanning the gap. This chain's CDR3 is CASRRGIQGYTF. The CDR3 DNA reads TGTGCCAGCAGACGGGGGATTCAGGGCTACACCTTC.

The genes are TRBV5-1 and TRBJ2-7; 9 positions match TRBD1. Looked up from germline, CDR1 is SGHRS and CDR2 is YFSETQ. CDR3 length equals 15 residues. V shed 0 bases and J 3 bases; nucleotides not matched to a gene: 4. The DNA of the CDR3 is TGCGCCAGCAGCTTGGAAGCGACAGGGGGCTACGAGCAGTACTTC. Protein sequence: CASSLEATGGYEQYF.

The rearrangement joins TRBV4-3 to TRBJ2-2, with D perhaps matching TRBD2 (7 bases). The length of the CDR3 is 16 residues. CDR1 and CDR2 from the germline V gene are LGHNA and YSLEER. Trimming took off 5 bases at V and 3 bases at J, with 16 bases between the two ends. The CDR3 spells CASSEGGGADTGELFF. The CDR3 DNA sequence: TGCGCCAGCAGCGAAGGGGGGGGCGCCGACACCGGGGAGCTGTTTTTT.

In this sample, this clone turned up once. The rearrangement links TRBV5-4 to TRBJ2-2; the D gene is possibly TRBD1 (6 bases). V was trimmed by 1 base and J by 4 bases, leaving 8 bases between them. Germline CDR1 and CDR2: SGHNT and YYREEE (reference sequence). The CDR3 has 14 amino acids. CDR3 nucleotide sequence: TGTGCCAGCAGCTTGATAGGGGGCACCGGGGAGCTGTTTTTT. This codes for CASSLIGGTGELFF.

This clone has only one observation. J is TRBJ2-7 and V is TRBV11-2, with D unresolved. V lost 0 bases and J lost 0, with 15 bases in between. The length of the CDR3 is 17 residues. The germline V gene encodes CDR1 SGHAT and CDR2 FQNNGV. The CDR3 loop is CASSLEAGWADSYEQYF. The CDR3 region has the DNA TGTGCCAGCAGCTTAGAGGCTGGGTGGGCCGACTCCTACGAGCAGTACTTC.

The chain has TRBV7-2 and TRBJ1-2, with a weak D call TRBD1 (6 bases). Germline CDR1 is SGHTA and CDR2 is FQGNSA. The CDR3 is 15 residues long. Deletions cut 7 bases from V and 3 bases from J, with 18 bases between. The DNA of the CDR3 is TGTGCCAGCATCCGAAGGGCAGGGGTTGACTATGGCTACACCTTC. Translated, it gives CASIRRAGVDYGYTF.

A single count supports this clone. The chain couples TRBV7-2 to TRBJ1-3; D is perhaps TRBD1 (5 bases). Germline assignment: CDR1 SGHTA and CDR2 FQGNSA. This CDR3 has 14 residues. Trimming shortened V by 4 bases and J by 7 bases, and 14 bases separated the two germline ends. CDR3 residues: CASSSLGWGNTIYF. The CDR3 bases are TGTGCCAGCAGCTCTCTTGGGTGGGGCAACACCATATATTTT.

The V and J genes are TRBV27 and TRBJ1-3; D gene ambiguous. This CDR3 region has 14 residues. Trimming pared 0 bases from V and 2 bases from J, leaving 5 bases between. Germline CDR1 and CDR2: MNHEY and SMNVEV (reference sequence). The CDR3 bases are TGTGCCAGCAGTTTATCGAAAGCTGGAAACACCATATATTTT. Translated, it gives CASSLSKAGNTIYF.

The chain employs TRBV28 and TRBJ1-1; the D gene is possibly TRBD1 (6 bases). The CDR3 covers 13 residues. Germline CDR1 reads MDHEN; CDR2 reads SYDVKM. Trimming pared 10 bases from V and 8 bases from J, leaving 20 bases between. The CDR3 loop is CATLLGTIGEAFF. For the CDR3, the DNA is TGTGCCACCCTACTCGGGACAATCGGCGAAGCTTTCTTT.

This clone occurred a few times. The chain joins TRBV7-9 to TRBJ2-2; D ambiguous. The CDR3 contains 15 residues. Germline V gives CDR1 SEHNR, CDR2 FQNEAQ (reference sequence). Trimming took off 6 bases at V and 3 bases at J, with 14 bases between the two ends. CDR3 DNA: TGTGCCAGCAGACTCGCGACGGGTTACACCGGGGAGCTGTTTTTT. This encodes CASRLATGYTGELFF.

The chain is built from TRBV2 and TRBJ2-7; the D gene could be TRBD1 or TRBD2 (5 bases each). There are 15 residues in the CDR3. V lost 6 bases and J lost 2, with 17 bases in between. Germline CDR1 is SNHLY and CDR2 is FYNNEI. The CDR3 DNA sequence: TGTGCCAGCAGGGCGGGTAGGGGCGTCCCCTACGAGCAGTACTTC. Its translation is CASRAGRGVPYEQYF.

The V gene is TRBV7-2, the J gene TRBJ1-1; D gene uncertain. The germline V gene has CDR1 SGHTA and CDR2 FQGNSA. Trimming cost V 0 bases and J 2 bases, with 4 bases left between them. This CDR3 is built from 13 residues. CDR3 DNA: TGTGCCAGCAGCTTAGCAGCTAACACTGAAGCTTTCTTT. Translation: CASSLAANTEAFF.

This clone appeared once. The genes are TRBV28 and TRBJ1-4; TRBD1 matches at 7 bases. CDR3 size: 16 residues. Germline lookup yields CDR1 MDHEN and CDR2 SYDVKM. Germline trimming cut 3 bases from V and 2 bases from J; bases unmatched to any gene: 6. The chain's CDR3 is CASSFGGGRTNEKLFF. Written as DNA, the CDR3 is TGTGCCAGCAGTTTCGGAGGGGGCAGGACTAATGAAAAACTGTTTTTT.

The rearrangement joins TRBV28 to TRBJ2-7; D gene unclear. Trimming cost V 6 bases and J 0 bases, with 9 bases left between them. Per the germline V gene, CDR1 is MDHEN and CDR2 is SYDVKM. The CDR3 loop spans 13 amino acids. The CDR3 nucleotides read TGTGCCAGCAGAGACTTTAGCTCCTACGAGCAGTACTTC. Amino acid sequence: CASRDFSSYEQYF.